This passage covers 25 T cell receptor beta chains from one sample sequenced in a study of T cells after yellow fever vaccination. MiXCR was run by TCRdb on the 5' RACE reads, yielding one entry per CDR3 protein. The sample records about 360,000 distinct CDR3 sequences, 6.2% being singletons. The sample was PBMCs, taken 5 days after the yellow fever booster vaccination. The receptors derive from a man aged 30-40 years who received the YFV17D yellow fever vaccine.

This chain joins TRBV2 and TRBJ2-1; 13 bases match TRBD2. The V gene's germline CDR1 is SNHLY and CDR2 FYNNEI. Trimming removed 5 bases from V and 9 bases from J; junction bases left unmatched: 7. CDR3 length equals 15 residues. CDR3 amino acids: CASSFRTSGRIEQFF. The DNA of the CDR3 is TGTGCCAGCAGTTTCAGGACTAGCGGGAGAATTGAGCAGTTCTTC.

In this sample, this clonotype turned up many times. This chain connects TRBV6-2 or TRBV6-3 to TRBJ2-7; D remains ambiguous. V lost 1 base to trimming and J lost 5 bases, with 6 bases between them. Germline V lookup: CDR1 MNHEY, CDR2 SVGEGT. The CDR3 has 12 amino acids. DNA of the CDR3: TGTGCCAGCAGTTACTTTTCTGACGAGCAGTACTTC. It specifies CASSYFSDEQYF.

This clonotype was recorded many times. The chain employs TRBV20-1 and TRBJ2-4, with 7 bases aligning to TRBD2. The CDR3 extends over 13 amino acids. The V gene end was trimmed by 6 bases and the J gene end by 9 bases; junction bases not matched to a gene: 11. CDR1 and CDR2 (germline): DFQATT, SNEGSKA (reference sequence). The CDR3 here is CSAPSTSWGIQYF. The CDR3 DNA reads TGCAGTGCCCCCTCGACTAGCTGGGGCATTCAGTACTTC.

This clonotype has a count of ten or more. This chain joins TRBV7-2 and TRBJ2-3; the D call may be TRBD1 or TRBD2 (5 bases each). The CDR3 contains 14 residues. Germline loops: CDR1 SGHTA, CDR2 FQGNSA. The germline V and J ends were trimmed by 3 bases and 8 bases, with 15 bases remaining between them. The CDR3 sequence is CASSLNPGTGTQYF. The CDR3 nucleotides read TGTGCCAGCAGCTTGAATCCCGGGACCGGTACGCAGTATTTT.

The sample holds a few counts of this clonotype. The DNA for the CDR3 is TGTGCCAGCAGCTGGACAGGGGACGAGCAGTACTTC. The encoded protein is CASSWTGDEQYF. The chain uses TRBV7-6 and TRBJ2-7; 9 bases are shared with TRBD1. The CDR3 length is 12 residues. In germline, CDR1 is SGHVS, CDR2 FNYEAQ. V dropped 4 bases and J dropped 5; count of bases not matched to a gene: 0.

This chain joins TRBV7-2 and TRBJ2-2; D may match TRBD1 or TRBD2 (5 bases each). Looked up from germline, CDR1 is SGHTA and CDR2 is FQGNSA. The CDR3 is 16 residues long. V lost 1 base to trimming and J lost 0 bases, with 9 bases between them. This chain's CDR3 is CASSLGGVANTGELFF. Here the CDR3 DNA reads TGTGCCAGCAGCTTAGGAGGGGTGGCGAACACCGGGGAGCTGTTTTTT.

The gene calls are TRBV20-1 and TRBJ2-3, with D maybe TRBD2 (5 bases). The germline gives CDR1 DFQATT, CDR2 SNEGSKA (reference sequence). The CDR3 has 14 residues. V was shortened by 4 bases and J by 3 bases, with 14 bases between the two germline ends. In nucleotides, the CDR3 is TGCAGTGCTAATCGGGGTCAAGGAACAGATACGCAGTATTTT. It translates to CSANRGQGTDTQYF.

This clonotype was seen ten or more times. The chain has TRBV28 and TRBJ2-4; 11 bases agree with TRBD2. V lost 5 bases and J lost 0; bases outside the gene matches: 3. The CDR3 sequence is 16 residues long. CDR1 and CDR2 from the germline V gene are MDHEN and SYDVKM. In nucleotides, the CDR3 is TGTGCCAGCAGTCCGACTAGCGGGATAGCCAAAAACATTCAGTACTTC. Translating gives CASSPTSGIAKNIQYF.

J is TRBJ2-7 and V is TRBV6-2 or TRBV6-3; D remains unclear. The CDR3 is 12 residues long. CDR1 is MNHEY and CDR2 is SVGEGT in the germline V gene. V was trimmed by 1 base and J by 4 bases, leaving 5 bases between them. CDR3 sequence (DNA): TGTGCCAGCAGTTACTTCGCTTACGAGCAGTACTTC. It specifies CASSYFAYEQYF.

This clonotype has more than one count but fewer than ten. The chain is built from TRBV14 and TRBJ2-1; D not certain. Trimming left V 0 bases short and J 9 bases short, with 9 bases between. The CDR3 runs to 13 residues. Germline CDR1 is SGHDN and CDR2 is FVKESK. The CDR3 sequence is CASSQERFIEQFF. The CDR3 coding sequence is TGTGCCAGCAGCCAAGAACGGTTCATTGAGCAGTTCTTC.

This clonotype was detected ten times or more. This chain uses TRBV20-1 with TRBJ2-5, with 10 bases that match TRBD2. Losses at the gene ends were 5 bases for V and 4 bases for J; bases not matched to a gene: 4. Germline CDR1 and CDR2: DFQATT and SNEGSKA (reference sequence). The CDR3 is made up of 13 amino acids. The CDR3, as DNA: TGCAGTGCTCACCGGACTAGCGGAGAGACCCAGTACTTC. This sequence encodes CSAHRTSGETQYF.

The V call is TRBV21-1, the J call TRBJ2-2; TRBD2, as called in the table, went unchecked against the DNA. TRBV21-1 is reported as a pseudogene. This CDR3 is 14 amino acids long. Here the CDR3 reads CASSKGQGDGELFF. Written as DNA, the CDR3 is TGTGCCAGCAGCAAAGGGCAGGGAGACGGGGAGCTGTTTTTT.

This clonotype was seen repeatedly, ten times or more. V and J are TRBV18 and TRBJ2-5; TRBD1 might be the D (5 bases). Looked up from germline, CDR1 is KGHSH and CDR2 is LQKENI. This CDR3 has 15 residues. V was trimmed by 3 bases and J by 2 bases, leaving 13 bases between them. CDR3 bases: TGTGCCAGCTCACCGCGACAGACCACTCAAGAGACCCAGTACTTC. This gives the protein CASSPRQTTQETQYF.

This clonotype was detected ten times or more. The gene calls are TRBV6-5 and TRBJ1-1; D remains unclear. The germline CDR1 and CDR2 sequences are MNHEY and SVGAGI. The CDR3 spans 13 residues. V was shortened by 1 base and J by 3 bases, with 6 bases between the two germline ends. CDR3 DNA sequence: TGTGCCAGCAGTTACTTACACGACACTGAAGCTTTCTTT. Residues: CASSYLHDTEAFF.

The chain has TRBV29-1 and TRBJ2-6; D perhaps matches TRBD2 (5 bases). Trimming cost V 8 bases and J 2 bases, with 13 bases left between them. This CDR3 spans 14 amino acids. The V gene's germline CDR1 is SQVTM and CDR2 ANQGSEA. As DNA, the CDR3 is TGCAGCACTGAGGGTGGGCCTGGGGCCAACGTCCTGACTTTC. This gives the protein CSTEGGPGANVLTF.

CDR3 DNA sequence: TGTGCCTCCCACCGGGGGGAAGCTTTCTTT. It encodes CASHRGEAFF. The rearrangement joins TRBV30 to TRBJ1-1; D is perhaps TRBD1 (5 bases). Trimming pared 7 bases from V and 8 bases from J, leaving 11 bases between. Germline CDR1 reads GTSNPN; CDR2 reads SVGIG (reference sequence). The CDR3 loop spans 10 amino acids.

Only a few counts were recorded for this clonotype. This chain joins TRBV28 and TRBJ2-3, with 8 bases matching TRBD2. Germline CDR1 MDHEN, CDR2 SYDVKM. Germline trimming cut 4 bases from V and 5 bases from J; bases unmatched to any gene: 14. The CDR3 runs 17 residues. The CDR3 DNA sequence: TGTGCCAGCAGTTGGAATGTCGAGCGGGAGATTTTAGATACGCAGTATTTT. Translation gives CASSWNVEREILDTQYF. The entire variable domain, with the rest obtained from reference TRBV28 and TRBJ2-3, is as follows: DVKVTQSSRYLVKRTGEKVFLECVQDMDHENMFWYRQDPGLGLRLIYFSYDVKMKEKGDIPEGYSVSREKKERFSLILESASTNQTSMYLCASSWNVEREILDTQYFGPGTRLTVL.

The chain couples TRBV10-2 to TRBJ1-2; 9 positions match TRBD1. V lost 8 bases, J lost 4 bases, and 8 bases stayed unmatched. The CDR3 covers 14 residues. CDR1 WSHSY and CDR2 SAAADI come from the germline V gene. CDR3 in amino acids: CASRRDREIYGYTF. For the CDR3, the DNA is TGCGCCAGCCGCCGGGACAGGGAAATCTATGGCTACACCTTC.

This clonotype was counted many times. CDR3 sequence (DNA): TGTGCCAGCCGCGTTGTCTACAATGAGCAGTTCTTC. As protein: CASRVVYNEQFF. The chain employs TRBV7-9 and TRBJ2-1; D is unclear. CDR3 size: 12 residues. Trimming cost V 8 bases and J 3 bases, with 8 bases left between them. Germline values: CDR1 SEHNR, CDR2 FQNEAQ (reference sequence).

CDR3 coding DNA: TGTGCCAGCAGCCCCGGGACTTTTGAGACCCAGTACTTC. Translating it yields CASSPGTFETQYF. The gene calls are TRBV9 and TRBJ2-5; TRBD2 might be the D (6 bases). This CDR3 comprises 13 residues. Trimming removed 4 bases at V and 5 bases at J, with 12 bases between. Per germline, CDR1 SGDLS and CDR2 YYNGEE. The full variable domain, rest sourced from reference TRBV9 and TRBJ2-5, is DSGVTQTPKHLITATGQRVTLRCSPRSGDLSVYWYQQSLDQGLQFLIQYYNGEERAKGNILERFSAQQFPDLHSELNLSSLELGDSALYFCASSPGTFETQYFGPGTRLLVL.

This clonotype was found many times. The CDR3 region has the DNA TGTGCCAGCAGCTTACTGGGAGAGACCCAGTACTTC. Protein sequence: CASSLLGETQYF. The rearrangement links TRBV7-2 to TRBJ2-5; no clear D gene. Trimming cost V 2 bases and J 4 bases, with 5 bases left between them. Germline-derived CDR1 and CDR2 are SGHTA and FQGNSA. The CDR3 spans 12 residues.

This chain connects TRBV7-9 to TRBJ2-7; 7 bases are a match to TRBD2. The trim removed 1 base at V and 0 bases at J, leaving 3 bases unmatched. CDR3 size: 15 residues. Per germline, CDR1 SEHNR and CDR2 FQNEAQ (reference sequence). CDR3 protein: CASSLELAASYEQYF. The CDR3 DNA reads as TGTGCCAGCAGCTTAGAGCTAGCGGCCTCCTACGAGCAGTACTTC.

There are a few counts of this clonotype. The chain carries TRBV11-2 and TRBJ2-1; D remains ambiguous. The CDR3 runs 15 residues. The V gene's germline CDR1 is SGHAT and CDR2 FQNNGV. The V and J ends lost 3 bases and 3 bases respectively, with 12 bases between them. The CDR3 protein is CASSFRGGYYNEQFF. CDR3 bases: TGTGCCAGCAGCTTCAGAGGTGGTTACTACAATGAGCAGTTCTTC.

This clonotype was detected many times. The chain employs TRBV29-1 and TRBJ2-1, with D tentatively TRBD2 (5 bases). This CDR3 spans 10 amino acids. Trimming stripped 6 bases from V and 9 bases from J, with 9 bases between. CDR1 and CDR2 from the germline V gene are SQVTM and ANQGSEA. The CDR3 nucleotides read TGCAGCGTCAGAGGGAGTGAGCAGTTCTTC. As protein: CSVRGSEQFF.

This clonotype has just a few counts. The chain employs TRBV5-1 and TRBJ1-1; D call uncertain. Trimming stripped 6 bases from V and 1 base from J, with 13 bases between. Germline values: CDR1 SGHRS, CDR2 YFSETQ. The CDR3 runs 14 residues. The CDR3 DNA reads TGCGCCAGCACTAACGGGTTCTCGAACACTGAAGCTTTCTTT. Translating gives CASTNGFSNTEAFF.